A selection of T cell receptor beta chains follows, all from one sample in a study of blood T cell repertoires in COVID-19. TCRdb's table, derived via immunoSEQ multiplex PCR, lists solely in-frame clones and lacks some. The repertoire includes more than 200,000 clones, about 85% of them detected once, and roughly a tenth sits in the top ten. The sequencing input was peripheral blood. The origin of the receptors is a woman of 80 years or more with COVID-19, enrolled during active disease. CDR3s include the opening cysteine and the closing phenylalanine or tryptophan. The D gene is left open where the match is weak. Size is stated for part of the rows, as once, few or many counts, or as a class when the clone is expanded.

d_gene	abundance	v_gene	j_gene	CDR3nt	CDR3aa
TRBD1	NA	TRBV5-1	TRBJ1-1	TGCGCCAGCAGCTTGGGAACAGGGGTTGAAGCTTTCTTT	CASSLGTGVEAFF
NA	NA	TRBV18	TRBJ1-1	TGTGCCAGCTCACCCCTAGCTGGGAAGCGGAACACTGAAGCTTTCTTT	CASSPLAGKRNTEAFF
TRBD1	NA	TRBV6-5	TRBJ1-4	TGTGCCAGCAGTAAGGACAGGGGGCGAGGTGAAAAACTGTTTTTT	CASSKDRGRGEKLFF
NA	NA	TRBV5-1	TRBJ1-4	TGCGCCAGCAGCGAAGGATCAGGGAGGGGGGGCGAAAAACTGTTTTTT	CASSEGSGRGGEKLFF
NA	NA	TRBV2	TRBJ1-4	TGTGCCAGCAGTGGGAGCCAGGGCAACGGTGAAAAACTGTTTTTT	CASSGSQGNGEKLFF
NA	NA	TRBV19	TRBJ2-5	TGTGCCAGTAGTACCAGGGGTCACCCATTACAAGAGACCCAGTACTTC	CASSTRGHPLQETQYF
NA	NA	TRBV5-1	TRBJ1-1	TGCGCCAGCAGCTCAGGGAACACTGAAGCTTTCTTT	CASSSGNTEAFF
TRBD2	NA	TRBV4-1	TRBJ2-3	TGCGCCAGCAGCCCAGGACTAGCATCCGATACGCAGTATTTT	CASSPGLASDTQYF
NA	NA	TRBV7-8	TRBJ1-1	TGTGCCAGCAGCTATATCGGGAGAACTGAAGCTTTCTTT	CASSYIGRTEAFF
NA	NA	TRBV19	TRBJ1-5	TGTGCCAGTAGTGACAGGTACAATCAGCCCCAGCATTTT	CASSDRYNQPQHF
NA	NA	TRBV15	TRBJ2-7	TGTGCCACCAGCAGAGCGGGGGGCTCTAGCTCCTACGAGCAGTACTTC	CATSRAGGSSSYEQYF
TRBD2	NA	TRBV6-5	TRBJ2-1	TGTGCCAGCAGCTATCATTCTAGCGGAGGCAATGAGCAGTTCTTC	CASSYHSSGGNEQFF
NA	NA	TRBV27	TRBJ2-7	TGTGCCAGCAGTTACGGCGGATCCTACGAGCAGTACTTC	CASSYGGSYEQYF
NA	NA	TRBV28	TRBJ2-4	TGTGCCAGCAGTTCCCTCGGGGTAGAGAAAAACATTCAGTACTTC	CASSSLGVEKNIQYF
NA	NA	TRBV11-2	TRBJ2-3	TGTGCCAGCAGCTTGGGGCGCCTAGATACGCAGTATTTT	CASSLGRLDTQYF
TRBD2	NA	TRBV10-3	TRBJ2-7	TGTGCCATCAGCGAAGGACTAGCGGTCGACGAGCAGTACTTC	CAISEGLAVDEQYF
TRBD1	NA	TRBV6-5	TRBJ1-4	TGTGCCAGCAGTAGACAGGGCGGGATTAATGAAAAACTGTTTTTT	CASSRQGGINEKLFF
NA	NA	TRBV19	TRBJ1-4	TGTGCCAGTAGTATTGGCCGGGATCCACTCCGGGAAAAACTGTTTTTT	CASSIGRDPLREKLFF
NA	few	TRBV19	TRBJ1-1	TGTGCCAGTAGTCCCTCCGGAGGGGCGAACACTGAAGCTTTCTTT	CASSPSGGANTEAFF
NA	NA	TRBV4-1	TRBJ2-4	TGCGCCAGCAGCCAAGATCGTACAGCTCAAGCCAAAAACATTCAGTACTTC	CASSQDRTAQAKNIQYF
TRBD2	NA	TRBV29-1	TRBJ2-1	TGCAGCGTTGAGTTGCGGGGGTACTACAATGAGCAGTTCTTC	CSVELRGYYNEQFF
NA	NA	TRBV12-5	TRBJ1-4	TGTGCTAGTGGTTTGGTACTGTCCGAACTAGCTAATGAAAAACTGTTTTTT	CASGLVLSELANEKLFF
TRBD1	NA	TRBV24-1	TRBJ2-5	TGTGCCACCAGTGATCCCACAGGGGTAGGGGAGACCCAGTACTTC	CATSDPTGVGETQYF
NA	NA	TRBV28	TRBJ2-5	TGTGCCAGCAGCCCCCAGGGGCGAGAGACCCAGTACTTC	CASSPQGRETQYF
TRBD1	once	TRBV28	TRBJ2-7	TGTGCCAGCAGTTCGAACACCGGGACAGTAACCTACGAGCAGTACTTC	CASSSNTGTVTYEQYF
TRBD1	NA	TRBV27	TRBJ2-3	TGTGCCAGCAGTAACCCCGGGACAGGGCCCACAGATACGCAGTATTTT	CASSNPGTGPTDTQYF
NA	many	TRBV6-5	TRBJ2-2	TGTGCCAGCAGTCCCCCAGAGGGAAAAACCGGGGAGCTGTTTTTT	CASSPPEGKTGELFF
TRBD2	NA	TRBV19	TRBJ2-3	TGTGCCAGTAGCTACGCAGGTGGCCGGACTAGCGGGGGGGCATTAAATACGCAGTATTTT	CASSYAGGRTSGGALNTQYF
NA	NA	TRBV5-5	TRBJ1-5	TGTGCCAGCAGCTTGGCCAGCGCTCTCAATCAGCCCCAGCATTTT	CASSLASALNQPQHF
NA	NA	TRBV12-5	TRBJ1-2	TGTGCTAGTGGCCGGCTAGTGGCAGACTTACCGAGCTATGGCTACACCTTC	CASGRLVADLPSYGYTF
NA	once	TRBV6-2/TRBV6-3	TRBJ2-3	TGTGCCAGCAGTTCAGAGAGACTACCTAGCACAGATACGCAGTATTTT	CASSSERLPSTDTQYF
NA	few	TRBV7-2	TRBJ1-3	TGTGCCAGCAGCCCCCCCTCGGGAAACACCATATATTTT	CASSPPSGNTIYF
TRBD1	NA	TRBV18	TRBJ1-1	TGTGCCAGCTCACTCGGGACAGGGGGCGGGAACACTGAAGCTTTCTTT	CASSLGTGGGNTEAFF
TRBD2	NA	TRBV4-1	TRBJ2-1	TGCGCCAGCAGCCACCAAACTAGCGGGGGGGACAATGAGCAGTTCTTC	CASSHQTSGGDNEQFF
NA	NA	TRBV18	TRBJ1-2	TGTGCCAGCTCACCATTAGGACACCTAGGCTATGGCTACACCTTC	CASSPLGHLGYGYTF
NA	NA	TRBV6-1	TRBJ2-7	TGTGCCAGCAGTGAACAGGGCCTCTCCTACGAGCAGTACTTC	CASSEQGLSYEQYF
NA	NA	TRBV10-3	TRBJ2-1	TGTGCCATCACAAGGGCGGGTTTAAGTGAGCAGTTCTTC	CAITRAGLSEQFF
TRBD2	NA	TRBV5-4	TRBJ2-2	TGTGCCAGCAGCGCATATGGGGGGGTCACCGGGGAGCTGTTTTTT	CASSAYGGVTGELFF
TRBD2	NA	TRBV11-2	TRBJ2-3	TGTGCCAGCAGCTTATCGGGGGGGGGCACGGATACGCAGTATTTT	CASSLSGGGTDTQYF
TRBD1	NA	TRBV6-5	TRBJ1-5	TGTGCCAGCAGTAACAGGGGGGCTAGCAATCAGCCCCAGCATTTT	CASSNRGASNQPQHF
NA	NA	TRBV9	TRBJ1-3	TGTGCCAGCAGCGTAGAGCAGGGAATCCCTGTCTCTGGAAACACCATATATTTT	CASSVEQGIPVSGNTIYF
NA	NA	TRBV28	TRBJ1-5	TGTGCCACCCTTACCCAGGGACTGGTTCAGCCCCAGCATTTT	CATLTQGLVQPQHF
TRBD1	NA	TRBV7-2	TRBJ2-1	TGTGCCAGCAGCCATACCGGACAGGTATCCTACAATGAGCAGTTCTTC	CASSHTGQVSYNEQFF
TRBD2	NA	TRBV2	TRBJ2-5	TGTGCCAGCAGTCAAAGAGAAGAGCGGGGGCCTTCTAAGCCCCGAGAGACCCAGTACTTC	CASSQREERGPSKPRETQYF
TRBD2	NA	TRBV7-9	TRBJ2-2	TGTGCCAGCAGTTCTTGGACTAGCGGATCGACCGGGGAGCTGTTTTTT	CASSSWTSGSTGELFF
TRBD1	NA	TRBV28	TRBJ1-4	TGTGCCAGCAGTCCCCCAAGGGGGCTCGTTGAAAAACTGTTTTTT	CASSPPRGLVEKLFF
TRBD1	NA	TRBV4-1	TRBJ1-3	TGCGCCAGCAGCCACCGGACAGGGGCTGGAAACACCATATATTTT	CASSHRTGAGNTIYF
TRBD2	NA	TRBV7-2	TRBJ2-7	TGTGCCAGCAGCTCCCTGGGCGGGGGTACTCGGGAGCAGTACTTC	CASSSLGGGTREQYF
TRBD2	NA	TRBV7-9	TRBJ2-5	TGTGCCAGCAGCAGAGGACTAGACGTGGTAGTTCGGGAGACCCAGTACTTC	CASSRGLDVVVRETQYF
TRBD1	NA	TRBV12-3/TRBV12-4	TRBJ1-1	TGTGCCAGCAGTAAACGGGACAGTTTCATAGCTTTCTTT	CASSKRDSFIAFF
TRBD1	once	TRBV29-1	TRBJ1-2	TGCAGCGACAGGACAGGGCTTGGCTACACCTTC	CSDRTGLGYTF
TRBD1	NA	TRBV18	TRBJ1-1	TGTGCCAGCTCACCAGGGACAGGGAATGAAGCTTTCTTT	CASSPGTGNEAFF
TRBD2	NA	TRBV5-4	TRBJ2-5	TGTGCCAGCAGCTTGCCTCCTAGCGGGGGACATGAGACCCAGTACTTC	CASSLPPSGGHETQYF